These 14 T cell receptor beta chains were sequenced from one sample in a study of blood T cell repertoires in COVID-19. Clones were sequenced by immunoSEQ multiplex PCR, and TCRdb holds only the in-frame ones, with some missing. The table lists some 180,000 clones, more than 70% of them singletons. Sequencing was carried out using PBMCs or T cells enriched from blood (not recorded which). These receptors were collected from a man aged 35-49 years who had recovered from COVID-19.

This clone has just one count. This sequence joins TRBV5-4 and TRBJ1-2; tentative D call: TRBD1 (6 bases). Germline CDR1 is SGHNT and CDR2 is YYREEE (reference sequence). This CDR3 has 14 amino acids. V lost 0 bases and J 8 bases, leaving 14 bases between the germline ends. The CDR3 region has the DNA TGTGCCAGCAGCTTGGTTGGGGGGGCAAGCGGCTACACCTTC. Translated, it gives CASSLVGGASGYTF. The full variable domain, rest sourced from reference TRBV5-4 and TRBJ1-2, is ETGVTQSPTHLIKTRGQQVTLRCSSQSGHNTVSWYQQALGQGPQFIFQYYREEENGRGNFPPRFSGLQFPNYSSELNVNALELDDSALYLCASSLVGGASGYTFGSGTRLTVV.

This clone has a handful of counts. The V gene is TRBV25-1, the J gene TRBJ2-2, with 9 bases aligning to TRBD1. Germline CDR1 MGHDK, CDR2 SYGVNS. Trimming at V came to 8 bases and at J to 5 bases, leaving 15 bases not matched to a gene. This CDR3 comprises 17 residues. The CDR3 nucleotides are TGTGCCAGCGAGTCGTTTGGGGGGACAGGGCGAACCGGGGAGCTGTTTTTT. Encoded protein: CASESFGGTGRTGELFF.

V and J are TRBV29-1 and TRBJ1-2, with TRBD1 matching 7 bases. The V segment lost 3 bases and the J segment 8 bases; nucleotides outside the gene matches: 6. CDR3 length: 12 residues. Germline CDR1 and CDR2: SQVTM and ANQGSEA. The CDR3 coding sequence is TGCAGCGTTGAGGAGGGGGCGAGGGGCTACACCTTC. Translation: CSVEEGARGYTF.

V usage is TRBV21-1 and J usage is TRBJ2-7; TRBD2 is the table's D call, not checked against the DNA. TRBV21-1 corresponds to a pseudogene. The CDR3 sequence is 14 residues long. The CDR3 spells CASSTSRRPYEQYF. The CDR3 coding sequence is TGTGCCAGCAGCACCTCTCGGCGGCCCTACGAGCAGTACTTC.

The V gene is TRBV19, the J gene TRBJ2-1, with 7 bases fitting TRBD2. This CDR3 comprises 14 residues. Germline V gives CDR1 LNHDA, CDR2 SQIVND (reference sequence). Trimming cost V 7 bases and J 6 bases; bases outside gene matches: 9. This chain's CDR3 is CASNWGGRRNEQFF. The CDR3 nucleotides are TGTGCCAGTAACTGGGGAGGGCGGCGCAATGAGCAGTTCTTC.

This rearrangement joins TRBV5-1 to TRBJ2-7; 9 nucleotides agree with TRBD1. The germline gives CDR1 SGHRS, CDR2 YFSETQ. The CDR3 spans 16 residues. Trimming took 0 bases from V and 0 from J; bases not matched to a gene: 4. CDR3 sequence reads: CASSLEKTGGSYEQYF. The CDR3, as DNA: TGCGCCAGCAGCTTGGAGAAGACAGGGGGCTCCTACGAGCAGTACTTC.

This chain links TRBV6-5 with TRBJ1-4; 7 nucleotides line up with TRBD1. The CDR3 length is 14 residues. In germline, CDR1 is MNHEY, CDR2 SVGAGI. The junction had 2 bases not matched to a gene; V was cut back by 0 bases and J by 7 bases. The CDR3 DNA is TGTGCCAGCAGTTACTCAGGGGGCACTGAAAAACTGTTTTTT. It yields the protein CASSYSGGTEKLFF.

In DNA, the CDR3 is TGTGCCAGCAGCTCGGACAGGGACCATGGCTACACCTTC. Amino acids: CASSSDRDHGYTF. The gene calls are TRBV7-9 and TRBJ1-2; 8 bases align to TRBD1. Germline assignment: CDR1 SEHNR and CDR2 FQNEAQ (reference sequence). V lost 4 bases, J lost 6 bases, and 4 bases stayed unmatched. This CDR3 is built from 13 residues.

This sequence joins TRBV5-1 and TRBJ2-3; 7 positions agree with TRBD2. Germline CDR1 and CDR2: SGHRS and YFSETQ. This CDR3 comprises 15 residues. V was clipped by 6 bases and J by 1 base; unmatched bases: 8. CDR3: CASNTAGRGTDTQYF. The CDR3 DNA sequence: TGCGCCAGCAATACAGCAGGGAGGGGCACAGATACGCAGTATTTT.

This clone was picked up one time. V is TRBV18 and J is TRBJ1-5; D is perhaps TRBD1 (6 bases). There are 14 residues in the CDR3. The V end lost 6 bases, the J end lost 5 bases, and 14 bases lay between the germline ends. CDR1 KGHSH and CDR2 LQKENI come from the germline V gene. CDR3 in DNA: TGTGCCAGCTCCACGGACAGATGGTATCAGCCCCAGCATTTT. It encodes CASSTDRWYQPQHF. Full variable domain (rest looked up from reference TRBV18 and TRBJ1-5): NAGVMQNPRHLVRRRGQEARLRCSPMKGHSHVYWYRQLPEEGLKFMVYLQKENIIDESGMPKERFSAEFPKEGPSILRIQQVVRGDSAAYFCASSTDRWYQPQHFGDGTRLSIL.

The chain couples TRBV9 to TRBJ2-1, with 9 bases matching TRBD2. This CDR3 region has 17 residues. Germline V gene sequence: CDR1 SGDLS, CDR2 YYNGEE. V was pared by 3 bases and J by 9 bases, with 16 bases of the junction left unmatched. The CDR3 nucleotides are TGTGCCAGCAGCGCCTCGTTCGCGGGAGGGCCGGCGGGTGAGCAGTTCTTC. This gives the protein CASSASFAGGPAGEQFF.

This rearrangement joins TRBV11-1 to TRBJ1-1, with D unresolved. The CDR3 is made up of 15 amino acids. Germline lookup yields CDR1 SGHAT and CDR2 FQDESV (reference sequence). Trimming left V 5 bases short and J 5 bases short, with 18 bases between. The CDR3 sequence: CASSLFGDLRTEAFF. In nucleotides, the CDR3 is TGTGCCAGCAGCCTCTTTGGTGACCTGAGGACTGAAGCTTTCTTT.

This clone was found a few times. This chain joins TRBV28 and TRBJ2-1; D not resolved. V lost 7 bases, J lost 8 bases, and 12 bases lay in between. CDR1 and CDR2 from the germline V gene are MDHEN and SYDVKM. The CDR3 is made up of 12 amino acids. The CDR3: CASTGRRDEQFF. In DNA, the CDR3 is TGTGCCAGCACCGGTCGTCGGGATGAGCAGTTCTTC.

The CDR3 DNA reads as TGTGCCAGCAGCTTAATTAGCGGGAAGACCTACGAGCAGTACTTC. Amino acids: CASSLISGKTYEQYF. The rearrangement uses TRBV7-9 and TRBJ2-7, with 8 bases fitting TRBD2. CDR1 and CDR2 from the germline V gene are SEHNR and FQNEAQ (reference sequence). The J segment lost 2 bases and the V segment lost 2 bases, leaving 5 bases of the junction unmatched. The CDR3 length is 15 residues.